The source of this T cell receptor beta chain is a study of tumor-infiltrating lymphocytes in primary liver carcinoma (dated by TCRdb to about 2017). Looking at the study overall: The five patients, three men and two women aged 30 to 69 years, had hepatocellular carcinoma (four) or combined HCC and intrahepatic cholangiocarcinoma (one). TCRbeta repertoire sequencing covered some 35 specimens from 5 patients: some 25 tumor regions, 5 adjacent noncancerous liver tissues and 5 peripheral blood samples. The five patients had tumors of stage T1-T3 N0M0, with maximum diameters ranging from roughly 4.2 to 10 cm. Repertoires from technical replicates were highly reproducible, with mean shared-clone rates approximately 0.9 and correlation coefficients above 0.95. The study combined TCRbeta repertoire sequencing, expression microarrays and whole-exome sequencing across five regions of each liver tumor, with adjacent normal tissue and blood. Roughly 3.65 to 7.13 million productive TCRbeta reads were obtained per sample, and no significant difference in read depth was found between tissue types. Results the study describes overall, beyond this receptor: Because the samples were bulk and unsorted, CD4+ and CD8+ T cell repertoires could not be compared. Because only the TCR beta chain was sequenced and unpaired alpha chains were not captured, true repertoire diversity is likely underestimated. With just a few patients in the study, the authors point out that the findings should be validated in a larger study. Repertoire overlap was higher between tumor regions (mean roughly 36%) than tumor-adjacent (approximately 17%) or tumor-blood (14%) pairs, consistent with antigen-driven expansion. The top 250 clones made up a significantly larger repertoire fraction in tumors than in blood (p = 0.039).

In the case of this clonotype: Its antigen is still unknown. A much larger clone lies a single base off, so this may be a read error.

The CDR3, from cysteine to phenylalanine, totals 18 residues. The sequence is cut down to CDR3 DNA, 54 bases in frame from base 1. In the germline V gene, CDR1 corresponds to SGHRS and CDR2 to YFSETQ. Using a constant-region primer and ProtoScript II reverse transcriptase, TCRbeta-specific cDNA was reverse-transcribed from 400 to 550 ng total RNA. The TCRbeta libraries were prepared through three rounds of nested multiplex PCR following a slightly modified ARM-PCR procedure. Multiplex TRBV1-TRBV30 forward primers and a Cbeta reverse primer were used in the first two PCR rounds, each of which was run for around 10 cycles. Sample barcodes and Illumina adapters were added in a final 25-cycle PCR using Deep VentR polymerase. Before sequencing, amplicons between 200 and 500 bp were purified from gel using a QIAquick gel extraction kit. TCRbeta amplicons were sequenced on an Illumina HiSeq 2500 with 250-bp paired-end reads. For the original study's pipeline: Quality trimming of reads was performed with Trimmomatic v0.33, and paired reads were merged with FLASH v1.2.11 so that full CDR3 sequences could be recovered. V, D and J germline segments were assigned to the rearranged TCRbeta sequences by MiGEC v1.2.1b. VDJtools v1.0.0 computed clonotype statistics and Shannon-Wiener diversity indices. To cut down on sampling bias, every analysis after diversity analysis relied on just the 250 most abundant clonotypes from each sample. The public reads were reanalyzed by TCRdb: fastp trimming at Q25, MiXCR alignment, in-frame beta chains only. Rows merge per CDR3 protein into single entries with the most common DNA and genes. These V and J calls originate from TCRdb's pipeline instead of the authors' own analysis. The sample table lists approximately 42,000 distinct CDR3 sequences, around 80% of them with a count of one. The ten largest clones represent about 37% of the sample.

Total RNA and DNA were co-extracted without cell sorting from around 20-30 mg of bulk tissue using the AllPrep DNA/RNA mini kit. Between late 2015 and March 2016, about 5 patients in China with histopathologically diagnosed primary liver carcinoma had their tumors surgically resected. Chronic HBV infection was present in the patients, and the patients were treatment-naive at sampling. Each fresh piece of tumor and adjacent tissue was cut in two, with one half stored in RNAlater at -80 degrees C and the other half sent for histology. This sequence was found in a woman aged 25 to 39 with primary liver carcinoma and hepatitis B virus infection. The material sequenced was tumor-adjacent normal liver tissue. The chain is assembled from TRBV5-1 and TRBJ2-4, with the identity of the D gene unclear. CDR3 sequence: CPSSLDGVSAIAKNIQYF. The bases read TGCCCCAGCAGCTTGGATGGGGTTTCGGCGATAGCCAAAAACATTCAGTACTTC.